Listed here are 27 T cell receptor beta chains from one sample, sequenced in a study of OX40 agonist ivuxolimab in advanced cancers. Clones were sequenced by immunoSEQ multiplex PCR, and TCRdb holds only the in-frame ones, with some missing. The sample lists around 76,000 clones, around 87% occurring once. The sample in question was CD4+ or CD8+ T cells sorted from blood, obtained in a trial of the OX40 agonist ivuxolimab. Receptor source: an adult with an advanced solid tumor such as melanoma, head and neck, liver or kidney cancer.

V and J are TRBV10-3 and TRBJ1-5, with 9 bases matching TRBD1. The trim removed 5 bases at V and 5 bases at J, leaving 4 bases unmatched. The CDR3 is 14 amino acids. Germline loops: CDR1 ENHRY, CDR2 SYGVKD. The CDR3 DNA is TGTGCCATCAGTCCGACAGGGGGTGATCAGCCCCAGCATTTT. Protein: CAISPTGGDQPQHF.

CDR3 amino acids: CASSFYPEVHEQYF. The DNA for the CDR3 is TGTGCCAGCAGTTTCTACCCGGAGGTTCACGAGCAGTACTTC. The chain carries TRBV6-1 and TRBJ2-7; TRBD2 might be the D (5 bases). The CDR3 runs 14 residues. Trimming shortened V by 5 bases and J by 5 bases, and 16 bases separated the two germline ends. From germline, CDR1 is MNHNS and CDR2 SASEGT.

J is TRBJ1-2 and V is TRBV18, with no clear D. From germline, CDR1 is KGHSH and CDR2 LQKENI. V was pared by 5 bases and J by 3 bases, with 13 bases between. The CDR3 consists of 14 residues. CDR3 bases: TGTGCCAGCTCAGGGTATACAGTTGACTATGGCTACACCTTC. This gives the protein CASSGYTVDYGYTF. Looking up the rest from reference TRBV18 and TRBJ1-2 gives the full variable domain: NAGVMQNPRHLVRRRGQEARLRCSPMKGHSHVYWYRQLPEEGLKFMVYLQKENIIDESGMPKERFSAEFPKEGPSILRIQQVVRGDSAAYFCASSGYTVDYGYTFGSGTRLTVV.

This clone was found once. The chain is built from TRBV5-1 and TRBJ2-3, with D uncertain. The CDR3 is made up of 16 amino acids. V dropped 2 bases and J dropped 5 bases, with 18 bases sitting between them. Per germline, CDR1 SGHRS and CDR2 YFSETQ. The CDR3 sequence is CASSLIGPILGDTQYF. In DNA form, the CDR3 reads TGCGCCAGCAGCTTAATCGGACCCATCCTAGGAGATACGCAGTATTTT.

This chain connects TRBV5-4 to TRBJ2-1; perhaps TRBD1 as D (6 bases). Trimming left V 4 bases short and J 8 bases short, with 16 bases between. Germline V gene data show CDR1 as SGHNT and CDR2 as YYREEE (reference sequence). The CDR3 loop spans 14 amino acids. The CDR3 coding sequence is TGTGCCAGCAGCCAAGTTGGGACAAGTTATGAGCAGTTCTTC. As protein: CASSQVGTSYEQFF.

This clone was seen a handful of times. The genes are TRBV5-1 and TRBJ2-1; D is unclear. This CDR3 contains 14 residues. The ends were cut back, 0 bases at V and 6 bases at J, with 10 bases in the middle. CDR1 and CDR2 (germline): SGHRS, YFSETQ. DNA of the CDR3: TGCGCCAGCAGCTTGGAATCTGGTATCAATGAGCAGTTCTTC. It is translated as CASSLESGINEQFF.

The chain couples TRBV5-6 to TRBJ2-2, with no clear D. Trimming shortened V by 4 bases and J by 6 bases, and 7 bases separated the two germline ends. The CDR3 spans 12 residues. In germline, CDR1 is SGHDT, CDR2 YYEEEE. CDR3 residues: CASSLKPGELFF. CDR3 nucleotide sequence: TGTGCCAGCAGCCTAAAACCCGGGGAGCTGTTTTTT.

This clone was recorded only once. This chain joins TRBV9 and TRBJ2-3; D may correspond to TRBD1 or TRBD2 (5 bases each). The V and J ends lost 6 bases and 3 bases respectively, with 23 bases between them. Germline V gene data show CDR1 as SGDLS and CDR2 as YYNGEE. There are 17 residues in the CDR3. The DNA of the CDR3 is TGTGCCAGCAACGACCCGAGGGGAATAAGTTCAACAGATACGCAGTATTTT. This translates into CASNDPRGISSTDTQYF.

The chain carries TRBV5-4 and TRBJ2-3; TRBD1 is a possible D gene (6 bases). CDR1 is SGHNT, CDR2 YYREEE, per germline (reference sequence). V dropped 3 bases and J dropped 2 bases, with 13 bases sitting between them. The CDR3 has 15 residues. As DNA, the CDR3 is TGTGCCAGCAGCTCCGGGACACCCATCACAGATACGCAGTATTTT. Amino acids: CASSSGTPITDTQYF. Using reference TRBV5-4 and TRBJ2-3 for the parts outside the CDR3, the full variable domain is ETGVTQSPTHLIKTRGQQVTLRCSSQSGHNTVSWYQQALGQGPQFIFQYYREEENGRGNFPPRFSGLQFPNYSSELNVNALELDDSALYLCASSSGTPITDTQYFGPGTRLTVL.

The CDR3 nucleotides are TGTGCCAGCAGCTTAACAGGGGACACTGAAGCTTTCTTT. This gives the protein CASSLTGDTEAFF. J is TRBJ1-1 and V is TRBV7-2; 7 bases fit TRBD1. Germline CDR1 and CDR2: SGHTA and FQGNSA. The CDR3 has 13 residues. V lost 2 bases and J lost 3; bases outside the gene matches: 0. Based on the CDR3 plus reference TRBV7-2 and TRBJ1-1, the full variable domain is GAGVSQSPSNKVTEKGKDVELRCDPISGHTALYWYRQSLGQGLEFLIYFQGNSAPDKSGLPSDRFSAERTGGSVSTLTIQRTQQEDSAVYLCASSLTGDTEAFFGQGTRLTVV.

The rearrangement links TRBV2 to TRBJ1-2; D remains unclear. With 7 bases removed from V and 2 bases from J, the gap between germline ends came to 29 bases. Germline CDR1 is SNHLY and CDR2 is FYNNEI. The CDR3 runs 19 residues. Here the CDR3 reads CASMYYLRTSGPTNYGYTF. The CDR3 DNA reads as TGTGCCAGCATGTATTATCTTCGGACCTCCGGCCCCACCAACTATGGCTACACCTTC.

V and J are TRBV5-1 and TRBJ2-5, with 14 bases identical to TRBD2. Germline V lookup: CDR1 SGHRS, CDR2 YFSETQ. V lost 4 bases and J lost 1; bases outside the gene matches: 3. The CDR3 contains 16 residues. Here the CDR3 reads CASSAGTSGGQETQYF. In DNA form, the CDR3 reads TGCGCCAGCAGCGCGGGGACTAGCGGGGGCCAAGAGACCCAGTACTTC.

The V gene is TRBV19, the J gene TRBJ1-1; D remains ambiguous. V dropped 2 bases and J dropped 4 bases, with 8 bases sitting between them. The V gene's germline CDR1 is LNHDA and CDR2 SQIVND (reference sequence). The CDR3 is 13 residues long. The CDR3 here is CASSISSSTEAFF. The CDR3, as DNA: TGTGCCAGTAGTATATCGTCCAGCACTGAAGCTTTCTTT.

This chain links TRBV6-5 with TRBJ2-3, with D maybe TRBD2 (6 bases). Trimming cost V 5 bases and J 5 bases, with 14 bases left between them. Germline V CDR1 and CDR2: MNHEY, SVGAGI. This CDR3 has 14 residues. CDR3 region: CASSAGLIGDTQYF. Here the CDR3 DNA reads TGTGCCAGCAGTGCGGGACTTATTGGAGATACGCAGTATTTT.

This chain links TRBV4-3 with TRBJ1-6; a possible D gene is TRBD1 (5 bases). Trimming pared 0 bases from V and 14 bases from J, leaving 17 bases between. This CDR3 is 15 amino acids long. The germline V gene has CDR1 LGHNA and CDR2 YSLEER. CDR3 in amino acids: CASSQEYVNRWTLHF. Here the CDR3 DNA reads TGCGCCAGCAGCCAAGAGTACGTTAACAGGTGGACCCTCCACTTT.

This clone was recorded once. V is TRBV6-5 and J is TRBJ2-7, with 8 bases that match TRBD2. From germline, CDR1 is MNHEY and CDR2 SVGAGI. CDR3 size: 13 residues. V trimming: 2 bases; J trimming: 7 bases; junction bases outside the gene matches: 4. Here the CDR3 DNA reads TGTGCCAGCAGTTACGAGGTAGCGGGGGAGCAGTACTTC. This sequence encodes CASSYEVAGEQYF.

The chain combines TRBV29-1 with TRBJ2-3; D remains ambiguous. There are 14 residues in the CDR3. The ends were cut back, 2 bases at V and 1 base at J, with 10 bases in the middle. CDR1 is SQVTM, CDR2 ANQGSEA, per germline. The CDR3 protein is CSVERVGGTDTQYF. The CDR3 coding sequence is TGCAGCGTTGAACGCGTTGGCGGCACAGATACGCAGTATTTT.

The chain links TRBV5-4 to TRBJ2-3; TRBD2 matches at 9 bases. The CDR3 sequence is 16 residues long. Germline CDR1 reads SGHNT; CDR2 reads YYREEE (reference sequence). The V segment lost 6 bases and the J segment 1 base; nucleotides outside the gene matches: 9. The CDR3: CASNPMGLAGTDTQYF. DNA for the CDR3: TGTGCCAGCAACCCCATGGGACTAGCTGGCACAGATACGCAGTATTTT. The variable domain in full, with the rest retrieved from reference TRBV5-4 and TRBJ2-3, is ETGVTQSPTHLIKTRGQQVTLRCSSQSGHNTVSWYQQALGQGPQFIFQYYREEENGRGNFPPRFSGLQFPNYSSELNVNALELDDSALYLCASNPMGLAGTDTQYFGPGTRLTVL.

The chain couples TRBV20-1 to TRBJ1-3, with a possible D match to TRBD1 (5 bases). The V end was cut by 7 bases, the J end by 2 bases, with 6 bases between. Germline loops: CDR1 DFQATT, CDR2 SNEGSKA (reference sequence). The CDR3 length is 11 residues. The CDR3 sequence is CSVRAGNTIYF. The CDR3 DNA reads TGCAGTGTCAGGGCTGGAAACACCATATATTTT.

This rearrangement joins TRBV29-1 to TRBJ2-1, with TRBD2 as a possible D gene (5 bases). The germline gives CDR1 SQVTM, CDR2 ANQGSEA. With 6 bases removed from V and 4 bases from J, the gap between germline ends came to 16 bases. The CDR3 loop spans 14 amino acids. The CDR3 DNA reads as TGCAGCGTCAACCGGGATGGGTTATACAATGAGCAGTTCTTC. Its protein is CSVNRDGLYNEQFF.

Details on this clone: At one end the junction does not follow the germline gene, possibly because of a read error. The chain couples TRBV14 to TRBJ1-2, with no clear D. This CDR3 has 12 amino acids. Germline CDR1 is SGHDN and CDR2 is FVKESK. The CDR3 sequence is CASSHGPIAFFF. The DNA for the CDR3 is TGTGCCAGCAGCCATGGACCCATAGCGTTCTTCTTC.

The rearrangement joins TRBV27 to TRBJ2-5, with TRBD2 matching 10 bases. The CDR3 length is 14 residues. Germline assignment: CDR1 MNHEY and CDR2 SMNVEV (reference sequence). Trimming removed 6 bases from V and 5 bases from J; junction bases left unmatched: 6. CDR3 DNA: TGTGCCAGCAGGAGGGCTAGCGGGAGTGAGACCCAGTACTTC. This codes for CASRRASGSETQYF.

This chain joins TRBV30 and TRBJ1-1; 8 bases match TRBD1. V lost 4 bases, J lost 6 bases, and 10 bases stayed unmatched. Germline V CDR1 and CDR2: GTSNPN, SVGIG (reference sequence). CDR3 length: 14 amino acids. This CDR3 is CAWKHQGASAEAFF. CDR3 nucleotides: TGTGCCTGGAAGCACCAGGGGGCATCGGCTGAAGCTTTCTTT.

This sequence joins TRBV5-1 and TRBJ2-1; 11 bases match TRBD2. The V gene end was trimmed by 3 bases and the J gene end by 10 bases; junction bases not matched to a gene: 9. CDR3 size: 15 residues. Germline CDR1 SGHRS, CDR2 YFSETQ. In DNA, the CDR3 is TGCGCCAGCAGCTCTTTAGCGGGAGGGACCCGGGAGCAGTTCTTC. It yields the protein CASSSLAGGTREQFF.

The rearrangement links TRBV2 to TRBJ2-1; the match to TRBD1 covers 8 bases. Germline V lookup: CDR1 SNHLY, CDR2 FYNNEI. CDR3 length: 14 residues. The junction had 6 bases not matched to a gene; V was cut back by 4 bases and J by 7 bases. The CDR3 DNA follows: TGTGCCAGCAGTGCCTGGACAGGGTTGAATGAGCAGTTCTTC. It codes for CASSAWTGLNEQFF. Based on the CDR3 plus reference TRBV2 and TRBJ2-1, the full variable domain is EPEVTQTPSHQVTQMGQEVILRCVPISNHLYFYWYRQILGQKVEFLVSFYNNEISEKSEIFDDQFSVERPDGSNFTLKIRSTKLEDSAMYFCASSAWTGLNEQFFGPGTRLTVL.

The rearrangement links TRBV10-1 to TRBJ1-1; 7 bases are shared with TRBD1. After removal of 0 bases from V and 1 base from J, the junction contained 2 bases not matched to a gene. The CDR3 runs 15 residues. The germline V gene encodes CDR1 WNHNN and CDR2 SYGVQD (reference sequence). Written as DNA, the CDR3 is TGCGCCAGCAGTGAGTCAGGGGGCTGGAACACTGAAGCTTTCTTT. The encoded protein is CASSESGGWNTEAFF.

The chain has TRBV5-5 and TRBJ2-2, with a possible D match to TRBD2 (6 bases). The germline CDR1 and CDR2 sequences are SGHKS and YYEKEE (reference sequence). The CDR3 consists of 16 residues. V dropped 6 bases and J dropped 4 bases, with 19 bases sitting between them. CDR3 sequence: CASKTGGAGFTGELFF. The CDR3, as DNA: TGTGCCAGCAAAACAGGAGGGGCAGGGTTCACCGGGGAGCTGTTTTTT.